One and the same sample provided the 14 T cell receptor beta chains below, sequenced in a study of long-term antiretroviral therapy in people with HIV. Researchers ran immunoSEQ v3.0 at survey level. This table comes from immunoSEQ multiplex PCR, and its TCRdb copy is limited to in-frame clones, with some not included. This table holds some 23,000 clones, about 91% found once. The input for sequencing was unsorted PBMCs, taken about 4.3 years after starting antiretroviral therapy. Source of these receptors: a man aged 25 to 40 with HIV.

CDR3 loop: CAWSPGSRGTGELFF. In DNA form, the CDR3 reads TGTGCCTGGAGCCCAGGGAGCCGAGGGACCGGGGAGCTGTTTTTT. V usage is TRBV30 and J usage is TRBJ2-2; perhaps D is TRBD1 or TRBD2 (5 bases each). V was clipped by 3 bases and J by 5 bases, with 16 bases between them. The CDR3 is 15 residues long. CDR1 GTSNPN and CDR2 SVGIG come from the germline V gene (reference sequence).

This chain links TRBV5-1 with TRBJ2-1; D perhaps matches TRBD2 (5 bases). Germline V lookup: CDR1 SGHRS, CDR2 YFSETQ. The CDR3 has 15 amino acids. V lost 0 bases, J lost 7 bases, and 14 bases lay in between. The CDR3 DNA sequence: TGCGCCAGCAGCTTGGGCGTCAAGAGGGAAAATGAGCAGTTCTTC. It yields the protein CASSLGVKRENEQFF. Full variable domain (rest looked up from reference TRBV5-1 and TRBJ2-1): KAGVTQTPRYLIKTRGQQVTLSCSPISGHRSVSWYQQTPGQGLQFLFEYFSETQRNKGNFPGRFSGRQFSNSRSEMNVSTLELGDSALYLCASSLGVKRENEQFFGPGTRLTVL.

The chain employs TRBV7-2 and TRBJ2-2; no firm D call. Deletions cut 2 bases from V and 9 bases from J, with 13 bases between. Germline loops: CDR1 SGHTA, CDR2 FQGNSA. The CDR3 totals 14 residues. CDR3 in amino acids: CASSLRRSRRELFF. DNA for the CDR3: TGTGCCAGCAGCTTAAGGCGCAGCCGGCGGGAGCTGTTTTTT.

The chain links TRBV6-5 to TRBJ1-2; D is possibly TRBD1 (6 bases). Germline-derived CDR1 and CDR2 are MNHEY and SVGAGI. V was cut by 5 bases and J by 4 bases, with 14 bases left in between. This CDR3 comprises 14 residues. The CDR3: CASSTSTGTYGYTF. For the CDR3, the DNA is TGTGCCAGCAGTACGTCAACAGGGACCTATGGCTACACCTTC.

The chain links TRBV14 to TRBJ1-5; D remains unclear. Germline loops: CDR1 SGHDN, CDR2 FVKESK. The V end lost 2 bases, the J end lost 12 bases, and 14 bases lay between the germline ends. This CDR3 region has 13 residues. The CDR3 protein is CASSQFAGDLQHF. Written as DNA, the CDR3 is TGTGCCAGCAGCCAATTCGCAGGTGATCTCCAGCATTTT.

This chain joins TRBV10-3 and TRBJ1-3; no clear D. V lost 10 bases to trimming and J lost 4 bases, with 8 bases between them. The CDR3 spans 11 residues. The germline CDR1 and CDR2 sequences are ENHRY and SYGVKD. The CDR3, as DNA: TGTGCCACCCGCTCAGGAAACACCATATATTTT. Its translation is CATRSGNTIYF.

The rearrangement links TRBV13 to TRBJ2-7; a weak D match, TRBD2 (7 bases). Germline values: CDR1 PRHDT, CDR2 FYEKMQ (reference sequence). This CDR3 is built from 14 residues. V shed 3 bases and J shed 7 bases, with 16 bases lying between them. CDR3 in amino acids: CASSFLGGGFEQYF. The CDR3, as DNA: TGTGCCAGCAGCTTCCTAGGGGGGGGTTTTGAGCAGTACTTC.

In DNA, the CDR3 is TGTGCCAGCAGCTTGGGAGGACAGGGCCGCAACTCCTACGAGCAGTACTTC. It specifies CASSLGGQGRNSYEQYF. This sequence joins TRBV5-6 and TRBJ2-7; 8 bases match TRBD1. The V gene's germline CDR1 is SGHDT and CDR2 YYEEEE. The CDR3 has 17 residues. Trimming took 0 bases from V and 0 from J; bases not matched to a gene: 8. The full variable domain, its missing parts supplied by reference TRBV5-6 and TRBJ2-7, is DAGVTQSPTHLIKTRGQQVTLRCSPKSGHDTVSWYQQALGQGPQFIFQYYEEEERQRGNFPDRFSGHQFPNYSSELNVNALLLGDSALYLCASSLGGQGRNSYEQYFGPGTRLTVT.

The V and J genes are TRBV5-6 and TRBJ1-1; no firm D call. Germline CDR1 and CDR2: SGHDT and YYEEEE. The CDR3 sequence is 13 residues long. V lost 1 base and J 4 bases, leaving 8 bases between the germline ends. CDR3 region: CASSLMGFTEAFF. DNA of the CDR3: TGTGCCAGCAGCTTGATGGGATTCACTGAAGCTTTCTTT.

The genes are TRBV6-1 and TRBJ1-2, with 9 bases lining up with TRBD1. The length of the CDR3 is 12 residues. The trim removed 6 bases at V and 5 bases at J, leaving 1 base unmatched. Germline CDR1 is MNHNS and CDR2 is SASEGT. The DNA of the CDR3 is TGTGCCAGCAGGGACAGGGGTTATGGCTACACCTTC. This codes for CASRDRGYGYTF.

V usage is TRBV19 and J usage is TRBJ1-6; no clear D gene. Trimming shortened V by 2 bases and J by 10 bases, and 12 bases separated the two germline ends. This CDR3 spans 14 amino acids. Germline V gene sequence: CDR1 LNHDA, CDR2 SQIVND (reference sequence). The DNA of the CDR3 is TGTGCCAGTAGTATACCAAGGGCCGCATCACCCCTCCACTTT. Amino acid sequence: CASSIPRAASPLHF.

The V and J genes are TRBV29-1 and TRBJ1-2; 7 bases fit TRBD1. Germline CDR1 and CDR2: SQVTM and ANQGSEA. The CDR3 is made up of 13 amino acids. Unmatched junction bases numbered 6, after V lost 4 bases and J lost 4 bases. The CDR3 sequence is CSVVAGGSYGYTF. The CDR3 bases are TGCAGCGTTGTGGCAGGGGGTTCCTATGGCTACACCTTC. The whole variable domain, filled in from reference TRBV29-1 and TRBJ1-2, reads SAVISQKPSRDICQRGTSLTIQCQVDSQVTMMFWYRQQPGQSLTLIATANQGSEATYESGFVIDKFPISRPNLTFSTLTVSNMSPEDSSIYLCSVVAGGSYGYTFGSGTRLTVV.

The gene calls are TRBV5-6 and TRBJ1-1; D is ambiguous. Germline assignment: CDR1 SGHDT and CDR2 YYEEEE. Trimming removed 0 bases at V and 7 bases at J, with 10 bases between. The CDR3 loop spans 13 amino acids. The CDR3 protein is CASSLVAASEAFF. CDR3 nucleotides: TGTGCCAGCAGCTTGGTGGCCGCGAGTGAAGCTTTCTTT.

This chain joins TRBV27 and TRBJ1-6, with unresolved D. CDR3 size: 12 residues. The V gene's germline CDR1 is MNHEY and CDR2 SMNVEV (reference sequence). V lost 3 bases and J lost 5, with 2 bases in between. In DNA form, the CDR3 reads TGTGCCAGCAGTTTTCATAATTCACCCCTCCACTTT. Amino acids: CASSFHNSPLHF.